This TCR beta chain came from a study of Ad26.COV2.S vaccination and SARS-CoV-2 variants. Study as a whole: The COV1001 Ad26.COV2.S trial arm included the donor. Findings and limits, study-wide: Spike-specific responses of CD8+ and CD4+ T cells were reported to display substantial breadth after vaccination. Participants in the vaccine arm had higher spike-specific TCR breadth; placebo recipients had lower.

Method: immunoSEQ multiplex PCR; TCRdb's copy keeps in-frame clones and lacks some. The sample contains about 350,000 clones, 75% to 90% of which appear only once. This clone came up once. The antigen remains undetermined. Treatment meaning: 15 to 20 received Ad26.COV2.S at low or high dose, single or two shots; 5 received placebo; per-sample allocation not given. Vaccine and placebo recipients were sampled on day 63 after the first injection. An adult aged 18-55 years in Boston served as the donor. This clonotype originated in a person aged 18-60 years who received the Ad26.COV2.S COVID-19 vaccine or a placebo. The sample in question was peripheral blood, obtained in a trial of Ad26.COV2.S vaccine versus placebo.

CDR3 region: CASQPGNPYEQYF. The DNA for the CDR3 is TGTGCCAGTCAGCCGGGAAACCCCTACGAGCAGTACTTC. The V gene is TRBV5-5, the J gene TRBJ2-7, with a tentative D call TRBD2 (5 bases). V was cut by 8 bases and J by 2 bases, with 14 bases left in between. The CDR3 has 13 residues. The V gene's germline CDR1 is SGHKS and CDR2 YYEKEE (reference sequence).